This entry lists 9 T cell receptor beta chains sequenced from one sample in a study of regulatory T cells in long-lasting Graves disease. Time point here: newly diagnosed GD, antithyroid drugs for less than 3 months. Isolated PBMC RNA provided the starting material for the TCR library. Building of the TCR beta libraries involved iRepertoire HTBI primers and Arm-PCR of CDR3 regions. TCRdb passed the multiplex PCR reads through MiXCR, listing each CDR3 protein once. The profile covers approximately 480,000 distinct CDR3 sequences, with roughly 17% appearing a single time and 10% to 15% taken by the ten largest. These data also formed part of another study, on T cells in Graves' hyperthyroidism and ophthalmopathy.

The sample was peripheral blood mononuclear cells (PBMCs), taken at new diagnosis, from a patient treated with antithyroid drugs. These receptors came from a man aged 35 to 55 with Graves disease.

This clonotype was observed at least ten times. The gene calls are TRBV2 and TRBJ1-5; 7 bases are a match to TRBD1. The trim removed 10 bases at V and 7 bases at J, leaving 10 bases unmatched. In germline, CDR1 is SNHLY, CDR2 FYNNEI. CDR3 length: 13 amino acids. In nucleotides, the CDR3 is TGTGCCACCATCGAGGCGACAGGGCAGCCCCAGCATTTT. It specifies CATIEATGQPQHF.

The table lists this clonotype with many counts. The rearrangement links TRBV24-1 to TRBJ2-7; 8 bases align to TRBD2. The CDR3 is made up of 14 amino acids. V was clipped by 4 bases and J by 3 bases; unmatched bases: 4. In germline, CDR1 is KGHDR, CDR2 SFDVKD. The CDR3 sequence is CATSDQSGSYEQYF. DNA of the CDR3: TGTGCCACCAGTGACCAAAGCGGGAGCTACGAGCAGTACTTC.

Many counts were recorded for this clonotype. V usage is TRBV10-3 and J usage is TRBJ2-7, with 9 bases aligning to TRBD1. J was trimmed by 5 bases and V by 2 bases; bases with no gene match: 4. Germline-derived CDR1 and CDR2 are ENHRY and SYGVKD. The CDR3 is made up of 14 amino acids. In DNA, the CDR3 is TGTGCCATCAGTGAGACAGGGGGCTTGAACGAGCAGTACTTC. Protein product: CAISETGGLNEQYF.

Remarks on this clonotype: It differs at one base from a far larger clone, so likely a read error. The J gene is TRBJ2-7, the V gene TRBV6-9; 14 bases match TRBD2. In germline, CDR1 is MNHGY, CDR2 SVAAGI. The CDR3 totals 18 residues. With V trimmed by 4 bases and J by 8 bases, 16 bases remained unmatched. Written as DNA, the CDR3 is TGTGCCAGCAGTTCAACCGGGACTAGCGGGAGTCAGGGTAGCAAGCAGTACTTC. It codes for CASSSTGTSGSQGSKQYF.

This clonotype was picked up a small number of times. The rearrangement joins TRBV28 to TRBJ2-4; either TRBD1 or TRBD2 may fit D (6 bases each). Trimming removed 3 bases at V and 0 bases at J, with 9 bases between. The CDR3 contains 15 residues. Germline lookup yields CDR1 MDHEN and CDR2 SYDVKM. Here the CDR3 reads CASSFRGLAKNIQYF. The CDR3 region has the DNA TGTGCCAGCAGTTTCAGGGGACTAGCCAAAAACATTCAGTACTTC.

A few counts support this clonotype. This sequence joins TRBV6-2 or TRBV6-3 and TRBJ2-7, with D possibly being TRBD2 (5 bases). CDR1 and CDR2 (germline): MNHEY, SVGEGT. V lost 5 bases and J lost 1, with 12 bases in between. The CDR3 spans 14 residues. The CDR3 sequence is CASSHLTSSYEQYF. The CDR3 DNA reads TGTGCCAGCAGTCACCTCACTAGTTCCTACGAGCAGTACTTC.

The J gene is TRBJ2-7, the V gene TRBV20-1; 8 nucleotides agree with TRBD2. The trim removed 4 bases at V and 2 bases at J, leaving 1 base unmatched. The CDR3 loop spans 12 amino acids. The germline CDR1 and CDR2 sequences are DFQATT and SNEGSKA (reference sequence). The CDR3 reads CSATTSAYEQYF. The CDR3 nucleotides are TGCAGTGCTACGACTAGCGCCTACGAGCAGTACTTC.

This clonotype was detected only a few times. The chain carries TRBV6-1 and TRBJ1-5; the D gene is possibly TRBD1 (5 bases). The CDR3 loop spans 16 amino acids. V was clipped by 5 bases and J by 5 bases, with 19 bases between them. Germline V CDR1 and CDR2: MNHNS, SASEGT. The CDR3 bases are TGTGCCAGCAGTCCCCGGGTCCAGGGAACCCATCAGCCCCAGCATTTT. Translated, it gives CASSPRVQGTHQPQHF.

Only a few counts were recorded for this clonotype. The chain carries TRBV3-1 and TRBJ2-1; 10 bases map to TRBD2. The CDR3 sequence is 14 residues long. Germline lookup yields CDR1 LGHDT and CDR2 YNNKEL (reference sequence). V lost 3 bases, J lost 14 bases, and 10 bases stayed unmatched. The CDR3 DNA reads as TGTGCCAGCAGCCAGCCCTCATATACTAGCGGGAAGTTCTTC. Amino acid sequence: CASSQPSYTSGKFF.